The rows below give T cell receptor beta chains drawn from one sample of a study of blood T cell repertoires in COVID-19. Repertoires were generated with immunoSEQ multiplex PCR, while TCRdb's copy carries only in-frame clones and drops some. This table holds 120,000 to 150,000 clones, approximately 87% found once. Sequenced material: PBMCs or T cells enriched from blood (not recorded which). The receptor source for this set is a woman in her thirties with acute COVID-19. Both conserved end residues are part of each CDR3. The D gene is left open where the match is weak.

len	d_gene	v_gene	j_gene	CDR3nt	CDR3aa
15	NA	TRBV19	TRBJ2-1	TGTGCCAGTAGGGCGGGATCACTCGGGGGCAATGAGCAGTTCTTC	CASRAGSLGGNEQFF
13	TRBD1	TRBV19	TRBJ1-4	TGTGCCACCTCGGACAGGGGGCAGGAAAAACTGTTTTTT	CATSDRGQEKLFF
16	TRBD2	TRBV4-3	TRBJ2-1	TGCGCCAGCAGCCAAGGGGGGGGAGGAGTCTCTAATGAGCAGTTCTTC	CASSQGGGGVSNEQFF
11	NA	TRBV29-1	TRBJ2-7	TGCAGCGCCCGCGGAGGCGGCGAGCAGTACTTC	CSARGGGEQYF
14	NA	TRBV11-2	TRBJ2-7	TGTGCCAGCAGCTTCCTAGCGAATACCTACGAGCAGTACTTC	CASSFLANTYEQYF
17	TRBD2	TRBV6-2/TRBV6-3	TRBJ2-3	TGTGCCAGCAGCCCTCAGTGGCGGGGGACCTACACAGATACGCAGTATTTT	CASSPQWRGTYTDTQYF
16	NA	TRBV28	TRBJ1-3	TGTGCCAGCAGTTCCGTATTACCGAGCTCTGGAAACACCATATATTTT	CASSSVLPSSGNTIYF
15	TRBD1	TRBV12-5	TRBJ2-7	TGTGCTAGTGGTTTCTTGGACAGGGACTCCTACGAGCAGTACTTC	CASGFLDRDSYEQYF
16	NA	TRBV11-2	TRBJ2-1	TGTGCCAGCAGCATTCTGCTAGCGCGGTCCTACAATGAGCAGTTCTTC	CASSILLARSYNEQFF
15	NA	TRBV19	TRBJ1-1	TGTGCCAGTAGTACAGCGACAGTCATGAACACTGAAGCTTTCTTT	CASSTATVMNTEAFF
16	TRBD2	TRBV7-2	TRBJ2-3	TGTGCCAGCAGCTCACGACTAGCGGGAGAAGCAAATACGCAGTATTTT	CASSSRLAGEANTQYF
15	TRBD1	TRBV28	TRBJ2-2	TGTGCCAGCTCCACCGGGACAGAGAACACCGGGGAGCTGTTTTTT	CASSTGTENTGELFF
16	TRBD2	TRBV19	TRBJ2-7	TGTGCCAGTAGTATACAATCTAGCGGGAGATCCTACGAGCAGTACTTC	CASSIQSSGRSYEQYF
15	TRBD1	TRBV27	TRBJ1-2	TGTGCCAGCAGTTTAGGGGGACAGGGGGGTTCTGGCTACACCTTC	CASSLGGQGGSGYTF
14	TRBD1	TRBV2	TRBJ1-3	TGTGCCAGCAGTGGACAGGGACCTGGAAACACCATATATTTT	CASSGQGPGNTIYF
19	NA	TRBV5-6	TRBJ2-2	TGTGCCAGCAGCTTAATTATCGTGGGCCCACAAACGAACACCGGGGAGCTGTTTTTT	CASSLIIVGPQTNTGELFF
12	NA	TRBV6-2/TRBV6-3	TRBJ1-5	TGTGCCAGCAGCATGACAAATCAGCCCCAGCATTTT	CASSMTNQPQHF
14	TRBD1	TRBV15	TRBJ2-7	TGTGCCACCAGTATAACAGGGGTTCCCTACGAGCAGTACTTC	CATSITGVPYEQYF
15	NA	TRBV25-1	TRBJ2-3	TGTGCCAGCAGCCCACCTCCTACTCGCGGAGATACGCAGTATTTT	CASSPPPTRGDTQYF
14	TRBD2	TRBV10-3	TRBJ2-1	TGTGCCACCACCGGGACTAGCGAATTCGGTGAGCAGTTCTTC	CATTGTSEFGEQFF
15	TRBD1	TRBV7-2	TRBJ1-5	TGTGCCAGCAGCTTCTCAGGGGGCGGGGGACAGCCCCAGCATTTT	CASSFSGGGGQPQHF
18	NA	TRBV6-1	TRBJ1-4	TGTGCCAGCAGTGAAGAGGAGGGACCTTTCCTGACTAATGAAAAACTGTTTTTT	CASSEEEGPFLTNEKLFF
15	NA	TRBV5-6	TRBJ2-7	TGTGCCAGCAGCTTGGGCGGGGATGGGGAATACGAGCAGTACTTC	CASSLGGDGEYEQYF
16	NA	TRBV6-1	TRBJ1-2	TGTGCCAGCAGTGATAAATCCCTGACAGGCAACTATGGCTACACCTTC	CASSDKSLTGNYGYTF
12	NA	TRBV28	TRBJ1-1	TGTGCCAGCATGTACCGGGACACTGAAGCTTTCTTT	CASMYRDTEAFF
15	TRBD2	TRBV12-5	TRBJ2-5	TGTGCTAGTGGACAGGGACTAGCGGAACAAGAGACCCAGTACTTC	CASGQGLAEQETQYF